These T cell receptor beta chains were read from a single sample in a study of graft-versus-host responses after intestinal transplantation. No antigen is known for these receptors. Assay: immunoSEQ multiplex PCR; the TCRdb copy retains only in-frame clones and omits some. The table shows about 71,000 clones, with 90% occurring only once. Source: unstimulated CD8+ T cells sorted from spleen or lymph node cells, taken before intestinal transplant. Receptor source: a human donor who received an intestinal transplant. Each CDR3 is given with its conserved first and last residue. Fields, in order: V gene, D gene, clone size, J gene, CDR3 protein, CDR3 DNA. The D gene is left open where the match is weak. Expanded clones are given a class, and other clones once, few, many or no size at all.

>TRBV4-1|-|-|TRBJ2-7
CASSHQGGYEQYF
TGCGCCAGCAGCCACCAGGGGGGCTACGAGCAGTACTTC
>TRBV29-1|TRBD2|-|TRBJ2-5
CSAPLAGRQETQYF
TGCAGCGCCCCTCTAGCGGGGAGACAAGAGACCCAGTACTTC
>TRBV6-5|-|-|TRBJ1-2
CASRDNWAAHYGYTF
TGTGCCAGCAGGGACAACTGGGCAGCTCACTATGGCTACACCTTC
>TRBV29-1|-|-|TRBJ1-1
CSSDRGTEAFF
TGCAGCTCCGACCGGGGCACTGAAGCTTTCTTT
>TRBV9|-|-|TRBJ1-4
CASSPRTGFDEKLFF
TGTGCCAGCAGCCCCCGAACAGGTTTCGATGAAAAACTGTTTTTT
>TRBV9|TRBD2|once|TRBJ2-3
CASSVAAGVGDTQYF
TGTGCCAGCAGCGTAGCAGCGGGGGTGGGGGATACGCAGTATTTT
>TRBV6-4|-|-|TRBJ2-2
CASSRTRGTGELFF
TGTGCCAGCAGCCGGACAAGGGGCACCGGGGAGCTGTTTTTT
>TRBV19|TRBD1|-|TRBJ1-1
CASSARQGNTEAFF
TGTGCCAGTAGTGCCCGACAGGGGAACACTGAAGCTTTCTTT
>TRBV7-8|TRBD1|-|TRBJ2-7
CASLGGTGNPYEQYF
TGTGCCAGCCTGGGTGGGACAGGGAACCCCTACGAGCAGTACTTC
>TRBV13|TRBD1|-|TRBJ2-3
CASSYGTGSDTQYF
TGTGCCAGCAGCTACGGGACAGGGTCCGATACGCAGTATTTT
>TRBV6-1|TRBD1|-|TRBJ1-1
CASSEGTGRKREAFF
TGTGCCAGCAGTGAAGGGACAGGGCGAAAAAGGGAAGCTTTCTTT
>TRBV11-2|-|-|TRBJ1-1
CASSLGAGPEAFF
TGTGCCAGCAGCTTAGGGGCAGGGCCGGAAGCTTTCTTT
>TRBV6-6|-|once|TRBJ1-1
CASRRDDVDTEAFF
TGTGCCAGCAGGCGGGACGACGTTGACACTGAAGCTTTCTTT
>TRBV6-1|-|once|TRBJ1-5
CASSGWGVDQPQHF
TGTGCCAGCAGTGGTTGGGGAGTGGATCAGCCCCAGCATTTT
>TRBV5-6|-|-|TRBJ1-1
CASSWGSTDLEFF
TGTGCCAGCAGCTGGGGTTCGACAGACCTAGAATTCTTT
>TRBV5-6|-|-|TRBJ2-1
CASSSLNNEQFF
TGTGCCAGCAGCTCTCTAAACAATGAGCAGTTCTTC
>TRBV29-1|TRBD2|-|TRBJ2-3
CSVEEWAGGPGTDTQYF
TGCAGCGTTGAAGAATGGGCGGGGGGGCCGGGCACAGATACGCAGTATTTT
>TRBV9|TRBD2|-|TRBJ2-1
CASSDAGGYGEQFF
TGTGCCAGCAGCGACGCCGGGGGGTACGGTGAGCAGTTCTTC
>TRBV9|-|-|TRBJ1-6
CASSAGGSPLHF
TGTGCCAGCAGCGCGGGGGGTTCACCCCTCCACTTT
>TRBV2|-|once|TRBJ2-2
CASFRDKNTGELFF
TGTGCCAGCTTCCGGGACAAGAACACCGGGGAGCTGTTTTTT
>TRBV27|TRBD1|-|TRBJ2-3
CASSLSNPGQGGSTQYF
TGTGCCAGCAGTTTATCGAATCCGGGACAGGGAGGGAGTACGCAGTATTTT
>TRBV7-6|TRBD1|-|TRBJ1-1
CASRGQGAPEAFF
TGTGCCAGCAGGGGACAGGGTGCTCCTGAAGCTTTCTTT
>TRBV9|-|-|TRBJ2-1
CASSAGTSFVF
TGTGCCAGCAGCGCCGGGACATCGTTTGTCTTC
>TRBV14|-|-|TRBJ1-3
CASSQENGGYSGNTIYF
TGTGCCAGCAGCCAAGAAAACGGGGGGTACTCTGGAAACACCATATATTTT
>TRBV2|-|few|TRBJ1-6
CASTADSSYNSPLHF
TGTGCCAGCACCGCGGACAGCTCCTATAATTCACCCCTCCACTTT
>TRBV4-1|TRBD2|-|TRBJ2-3
CASSPDGLAGSDTQYF
TGCGCCAGCAGCCCCGACGGACTAGCGGGGTCAGATACGCAGTATTTT
>TRBV7-6|-|once|TRBJ2-7
CASSRTDRAIPYEQYF
TGTGCCAGCAGCCGTACGGACAGAGCTATCCCCTACGAGCAGTACTTC
>TRBV6-1|-|-|TRBJ1-3
CASTGIGNTIYF
TGTGCCAGCACCGGGATCGGAAACACCATATATTTT
>TRBV7-9|TRBD1|-|TRBJ1-3
CASSPRDRDWVGNTIYF
TGTGCCAGCAGCCCCCGGGACAGGGATTGGGTGGGTAACACCATATATTTT
>TRBV5-1|TRBD1|-|TRBJ1-5
CASSLGTGGHQPQHF
TGCGCCAGCAGCTTGGGGACAGGGGGCCATCAGCCCCAGCATTTT
>TRBV10-3|TRBD1|-|TRBJ2-1
CAISEEGQGNNEQFF
TGTGCCATCAGTGAGGAGGGACAGGGCAACAATGAGCAGTTCTTC
>TRBV4-1|TRBD1|-|TRBJ1-6
CASNQGAGSPLHF
TGCGCCAGCAACCAGGGGGCTGGTTCACCCCTCCACTTT
>TRBV14|-|-|TRBJ2-7
CASIPILGAPYEQYF
TGTGCCAGCATCCCTATCCTGGGGGCACCCTACGAGCAGTACTTC
>TRBV7-9|TRBD1|-|TRBJ2-7
CASSLSGGRTGSYEQYF
TGTGCCAGCAGCTTAAGCGGAGGTCGGACAGGGTCCTACGAGCAGTACTTC
>TRBV27|-|-|TRBJ2-3
CASSFGPDTQYF
TGTGCCAGCAGTTTCGGTCCAGATACGCAGTATTTT
>TRBV5-6|TRBD2|-|TRBJ2-3
CASSLGVAGGLGDTQYF
TGTGCCAGCAGCTTGGGTGTAGCGGGGGGGCTAGGGGATACGCAGTATTTT
>TRBV29-1|-|-|TRBJ2-7
CSVAGYSYEQYF
TGCAGCGTGGCCGGGTACTCCTACGAGCAGTACTTC
>TRBV6-4|-|-|TRBJ1-6
CASSDGRLLDSPLHF
TGTGCCAGCAGTGACGGCAGGCTTTTGGATTCACCCCTCCACTTT
>TRBV4-1|TRBD2|-|TRBJ2-1
CASSQGALAGDNEQFF
TGCGCCAGCAGCCAAGGAGCCCTAGCGGGGGACAATGAGCAGTTCTTC
>TRBV7-9|TRBD2|-|TRBJ2-7
CASSLEAWEGQYF
TGTGCCAGCAGCTTAGAAGCCTGGGAGGGGCAGTACTTC
>TRBV2|-|-|TRBJ1-5
CATDDSSNQPQHF
TGTGCCACCGACGACAGTAGCAATCAGCCCCAGCATTTT
>TRBV25-1|-|-|TRBJ1-1
CASSELQKNTEAFF
TGTGCCAGCAGTGAGTTGCAGAAGAACACTGAAGCTTTCTTT
>TRBV27|-|once|TRBJ2-3
CASSLAATTGTHTQYF
TGTGCCAGCAGTCTAGCCGCCACCACCGGGACACATACGCAGTATTTT
>TRBV19|-|-|TRBJ1-5
CATAGNSNQPQHF
TGTGCCACCGCAGGGAATAGCAATCAGCCCCAGCATTTT
>TRBV9|TRBD2|-|TRBJ2-7
CASTGGAGGLGSEQYF
TGTGCCAGCACAGGAGGGGCGGGGGGGCTCGGCTCCGAGCAGTACTTC
>TRBV7-9|-|-|TRBJ2-1
CASGSGNEQFF
TGTGCCAGCGGTTCGGGCAATGAGCAGTTCTTC
>TRBV5-8|TRBD1|-|TRBJ1-5
CASRTQGRQPQHF
TGTGCCAGCAGGACACAGGGGCGGCAGCCCCAGCATTTT
>TRBV6-1|-|-|TRBJ1-2
CASSGTPGTYSDLYGYTF
TGTGCCAGCAGTGGGACTCCCGGGACTTATTCGGACCTCTATGGCTACACCTTC
>TRBV29-1|-|-|TRBJ1-4
CSSREEGREGKLFF
TGCAGCTCCCGGGAGGAGGGGAGAGAAGGGAAACTGTTTTTT
>TRBV19|TRBD1|-|TRBJ1-6
CASAGTGVSPLHF
TGTGCCAGCGCCGGGACAGGGGTTTCACCCCTCCACTTT